These 28 T cell receptor beta chains were all obtained from the same sample, sequenced in a study of identical twins (dated by TCRdb to 2016 to 2017). The receptor library was made with 5' RACE. Sequencing instrument: Illumina HiSeq 2000. TCRdb reran the public reads through fastp at Q25 and MiXCR, keeping productive beta chains. A single entry per CDR3 protein holds the most common genes and DNA from its merged rows. In this sample the table shows about 920,000 distinct CDR3 sequences, around 12% of which occur a single time. Roughly 1.6% of the sample is held by the ten biggest clonotypes. The same sample was also studied in work on yellow fever vaccine responses in identical twins.

Sequencing input: PBMCs. Receptors were obtained from a woman younger than 35 in good health.

This clonotype has just a few counts. The chain combines TRBV5-1 with TRBJ2-7; possibly TRBD2 for D (5 bases). Germline CDR1 reads SGHRS; CDR2 reads YFSETQ. The CDR3 has 13 residues. Trimming took 0 bases from V and 6 from J, leaving 10 bases between them. The CDR3 coding sequence is TGCGCCAGCAGCTTGGGAGGGTTCGGCGAGCAGTACGTC. The encoded protein is CASSLGGFGEQYV.

This chain joins TRBV7-2 and TRBJ1-1; D not certain. Per the germline V gene, CDR1 is SGHTA and CDR2 is FQGNSA. Trimming left V 2 bases short and J 1 base short, with 11 bases between. This CDR3 comprises 15 residues. The CDR3 DNA reads TGTGCCAGCAGCTTACAGAGGAGCTCGAACACTGAAGCTTTCTTT. Translation gives CASSLQRSSNTEAFF.

This clonotype has only a few counts. The V and J genes are TRBV6-1 and TRBJ1-2, with 8 bases matching TRBD1. Germline lookup yields CDR1 MNHNS and CDR2 SASEGT. V lost 4 bases, J lost 5 bases, and 6 bases stayed unmatched. The CDR3 contains 14 residues. Here the CDR3 reads CASSATDRGYGYTF. The CDR3 nucleotides read TGTGCCAGCAGTGCTACCGACAGGGGATATGGCTACACCTTC.

In this sample, this clonotype turned up a few times. This chain links TRBV9 with TRBJ2-3; the match to TRBD1 covers 8 bases. The length of the CDR3 is 16 residues. V lost 6 bases to trimming and J lost 3 bases; unmatched junction nucleotides: 12. CDR1 SGDLS and CDR2 YYNGEE come from the germline V gene. CDR3 coding DNA: TGTGCCAGCACCGCGCAGGGGGCGAGAGGGACAGATACGCAGTATTTT. It translates to CASTAQGARGTDTQYF.

V is TRBV9 and J is TRBJ2-3, with 8 nucleotides matching TRBD2. The CDR3 extends over 15 amino acids. Germline V gene lookup returns CDR1 SGDLS and CDR2 YYNGEE. J gave up 4 bases and V 4 bases, and 8 bases lay outside the gene matches. CDR3 sequence: CASSYSGSGSDTQYF. The CDR3 bases are TGTGCCAGCAGCTACAGCGGGAGTGGCTCAGATACGCAGTATTTT.

This clonotype was seen ten or more times. The chain recombines TRBV12-3 or TRBV12-4 with TRBJ1-5; TRBD1 aligns across 7 bases. The V segment lost 5 bases and the J segment 4 bases; nucleotides outside the gene matches: 5. CDR3 length: 14 residues. The CDR3 nucleotides read TGTGCCAGCAGTCGTGACAGGGAGAATCAGCCCCAGCATTTT. Its translation: CASSRDRENQPQHF.

For the CDR3, the DNA is TGTGCCAGCAGCTTAGTGTGGACAAAACACAATGAGCAGTTCTTC. Protein sequence: CASSLVWTKHNEQFF. The J gene is TRBJ2-1, the V gene TRBV11-2, with D possibly matching TRBD1 (5 bases). This CDR3 spans 15 amino acids. CDR1 and CDR2 from the germline V gene are SGHAT and FQNNGV. The ends were cut back, 1 base at V and 5 bases at J, with 12 bases in the middle.

The chain carries TRBV7-9 and TRBJ2-1; D is possibly TRBD2 (6 bases). Trimming left V 1 base short and J 6 bases short, with 13 bases between. The CDR3 has 15 residues. CDR1 SEHNR and CDR2 FQNEAQ come from the germline V gene (reference sequence). DNA of the CDR3: TGTGCCAGCAGCTTAGGAGCTAGCGTTCCCAATGAGCAGTTCTTC. As protein: CASSLGASVPNEQFF.

This clonotype appeared many times. The chain joins TRBV10-3 to TRBJ2-2; D gene unclear. V lost 4 bases to trimming and J lost 3 bases, with 15 bases between them. Looked up from germline, CDR1 is ENHRY and CDR2 is SYGVKD. CDR3 length: 16 residues. DNA of the CDR3: TGTGCCATCAGTGTCGGCGACACCCCTTACACCGGGGAGCTGTTTTTT. It is translated as CAISVGDTPYTGELFF.

About this clonotype itself: Germline is not matched at one junction end, which may reflect a read error. V usage is TRBV29-1 and J usage is TRBJ2-7; 7 positions agree with TRBD2. Per the germline V gene, CDR1 is SQVTM and CDR2 is ANQGSEA. The CDR3 contains 12 residues. The CDR3 protein is CSIEGGLGEQYF. CDR3 DNA sequence: TGCAGCATTGAGGGTGGACTAGGCGAGCAGTACTTC.

In this sample, this clonotype turned up many times. The chain combines TRBV5-1 with TRBJ1-2; 8 bases map to TRBD1. The CDR3 is made up of 13 amino acids. Germline CDR1 reads SGHRS; CDR2 reads YFSETQ. Unmatched junction bases numbered 5, after V lost 2 bases and J lost 8 bases. The CDR3 bases are TGCGCCAGCAGCTTTGGACAGGGTTTAGGCTACACCTTC. It translates to CASSFGQGLGYTF. Supplemented by reference TRBV5-1 and TRBJ1-2, the full variable domain reads KAGVTQTPRYLIKTRGQQVTLSCSPISGHRSVSWYQQTPGQGLQFLFEYFSETQRNKGNFPGRFSGRQFSNSRSEMNVSTLELGDSALYLCASSFGQGLGYTFGSGTRLTVV.

The rearrangement links TRBV19 to TRBJ2-7; the D gene could be TRBD1 or TRBD2 (5 bases each). The CDR3 contains 13 residues. Trimming removed 3 bases at V and 6 bases at J, with 12 bases between. Germline lookup yields CDR1 LNHDA and CDR2 SQIVND (reference sequence). This CDR3 is CASSMGPRSEQYF. The CDR3, as DNA: TGTGCCAGTAGTATGGGACCCCGCTCCGAGCAGTACTTC.

This clonotype was seen more than once but under ten times. J is TRBJ1-3 and V is TRBV6-1; weak D call: TRBD1 (6 bases). Between the trimmed V and J ends, which lost 9 bases and 3 bases, there was a span of 15 bases. The CDR3 extends over 14 amino acids. Germline V gives CDR1 MNHNS, CDR2 SASEGT. CDR3 amino acids: CASYPQGFGNTIYF. The CDR3, as DNA: TGTGCCAGTTATCCACAGGGATTTGGAAACACCATATATTTT.

There are a few counts of this clonotype. The gene calls are TRBV5-6 and TRBJ1-5, with D perhaps TRBD1 (5 bases). Germline assignment: CDR1 SGHDT and CDR2 YYEEEE. CDR3 length equals 14 residues. The germline V and J ends were trimmed by 6 bases and 2 bases, with 12 bases remaining between them. CDR3 amino acids: CASNPRGGNQPQHF. The CDR3 DNA follows: TGTGCCAGCAATCCGAGGGGTGGCAATCAGCCCCAGCATTTT. Full variable domain (rest looked up from reference TRBV5-6 and TRBJ1-5): DAGVTQSPTHLIKTRGQQVTLRCSPKSGHDTVSWYQQALGQGPQFIFQYYEEEERQRGNFPDRFSGHQFPNYSSELNVNALLLGDSALYLCASNPRGGNQPQHFGDGTRLSIL.

J is TRBJ2-3 and V is TRBV4-2; a weak D match, TRBD2 (6 bases). The CDR3 has 16 residues. V lost 0 bases and J 7 bases, leaving 17 bases between the germline ends. Germline CDR1 is LGHNA and CDR2 is YNFKEQ. CDR3 DNA: TGTGCCAGCAGCCAAGATAGGGCGGGAATTGTTCATACGCAGTATTTT. Its translation is CASSQDRAGIVHTQYF.

The gene calls are TRBV7-8 and TRBJ2-7; 8 bases match TRBD1. Germline V gene sequence: CDR1 SGHVS, CDR2 FQNEAQ. The junction had 5 bases not matched to a gene; V was cut back by 1 base and J by 0 bases. The CDR3 contains 16 residues. The CDR3 coding sequence is TGTGCCAGCAGCTTAGTGGGACAGGTCAGCTCCTACGAGCAGTACGTC. This translates into CASSLVGQVSSYEQYV.

In its sample, this clonotype was seen many times. The CDR3 DNA reads as TGTGCCAGCTCACCACCAGTCGGTGATACTGAAGCTTTCTTT. Translated, it gives CASSPPVGDTEAFF. The chain uses TRBV18 and TRBJ1-1, with unresolved D. CDR1 KGHSH and CDR2 LQKENI come from the germline V gene. Trimming took off 0 bases at V and 5 bases at J, with 10 bases between the two ends. The CDR3 covers 14 residues. Complete variable domain (other parts from reference TRBV18 and TRBJ1-1): NAGVMQNPRHLVRRRGQEARLRCSPMKGHSHVYWYRQLPEEGLKFMVYLQKENIIDESGMPKERFSAEFPKEGPSILRIQQVVRGDSAAYFCASSPPVGDTEAFFGQGTRLTVV.

This clonotype turned up a few times. V gene TRBV7-9 combines with J gene TRBJ2-1; 12 bases are a match to TRBD2. The V and J ends lost 7 bases and 9 bases, in that order; junction bases with no gene match: 10. The germline gives CDR1 SEHNR, CDR2 FQNEAQ (reference sequence). The CDR3 consists of 15 residues. Here the CDR3 reads CASNLTSGRPGEQFF. In nucleotides, the CDR3 is TGTGCCAGCAACCTGACTAGCGGGAGACCGGGTGAGCAGTTCTTC. Full variable domain (outside the CDR3, taken from reference TRBV7-9 and TRBJ2-1): DTGVSQNPRHKITKRGQNVTFRCDPISEHNRLYWYRQTLGQGPEFLTYFQNEAQLEKSRLLSDRFSAERPKGSFSTLEIQRTEQGDSAMYLCASNLTSGRPGEQFFGPGTRLTVL.

This clonotype appeared a single time. The chain is built from TRBV20-1 and TRBJ2-1, with 10 bases aligning to TRBD2. Losses at the gene ends were 5 bases for V and 9 bases for J; bases not matched to a gene: 13. The CDR3 has 15 amino acids. The germline CDR1 and CDR2 sequences are DFQATT and SNEGSKA (reference sequence). The CDR3 nucleotides read TGCAGTGCTGGGACTAGCGCGGGGAAGAAGGGTGAGCAGTTCTTC. This translates into CSAGTSAGKKGEQFF.

This clonotype was picked up many times. The rearrangement links TRBV5-4 to TRBJ2-7, with D perhaps matching TRBD1 (6 bases). Germline CDR1 is SGHNT and CDR2 is YYREEE (reference sequence). The V end was cut by 0 bases, the J end by 3 bases, with 13 bases between. The CDR3 is made up of 15 amino acids. The CDR3 bases are TGTGCCAGCAGCTTGGGGACAGACCTTTACTACGAGCAGTACTTC. Translated, it gives CASSLGTDLYYEQYF. The full variable domain, its missing parts supplied by reference TRBV5-4 and TRBJ2-7, is ETGVTQSPTHLIKTRGQQVTLRCSSQSGHNTVSWYQQALGQGPQFIFQYYREEENGRGNFPPRFSGLQFPNYSSELNVNALELDDSALYLCASSLGTDLYYEQYFGPGTRLTVT.

This clonotype appeared a few times. The V call is TRBV12-3 or TRBV12-4, the J call TRBJ2-1; D is possibly TRBD1 (6 bases). Trimming took 10 bases from V and 6 from J, leaving 10 bases between them. The CDR3 runs to 11 residues. This CDR3 is CANRVRNEQFF. CDR3 bases: TGTGCCAACAGGGTGCGCAATGAGCAGTTCTTC.

This clonotype came up many times. The chain is built from TRBV12-3 or TRBV12-4 and TRBJ2-7; D gene ambiguous. The CDR3 extends over 12 amino acids. V lost 8 bases, J lost 6 bases, and 14 bases lay in between. CDR3 residues: CASQRLTSEQYF. The DNA of the CDR3 is TGTGCCAGCCAACGCCTTACCAGCGAGCAGTACTTC.

The gene calls are TRBV12-3 or TRBV12-4 and TRBJ1-1; D gene unclear. Trimming shortened V by 3 bases and J by 6 bases, and 14 bases separated the two germline ends. The CDR3 sequence is 14 residues long. DNA for the CDR3: TGTGCCAGCAGTTTTGGTCGAAGGAAGCCTGAAGCTTTCTTT. Protein sequence: CASSFGRRKPEAFF.

The chain carries TRBV5-5 and TRBJ2-5, with D possibly being TRBD1 or TRBD2 (5 bases each). V lost 3 bases, J lost 7 bases, and 13 bases lay in between. This CDR3 is 13 amino acids long. The germline V gene encodes CDR1 SGHKS and CDR2 YYEKEE (reference sequence). This CDR3 is CASSWDDRGTQYF. The CDR3 DNA reads TGTGCCAGCAGCTGGGACGATAGGGGGACCCAGTACTTC.

This clonotype was counted ten times or more. The rearrangement links TRBV6-5 to TRBJ2-1; D gene uncertain. The V end lost 2 bases, the J end lost 6 bases, and 14 bases lay between the germline ends. Germline V gene sequence: CDR1 MNHEY, CDR2 SVGAGI. The CDR3 extends over 15 amino acids. CDR3 bases: TGTGCCAGCAGTTACGTGGCCTATATACCCAATGAGCAGTTCTTC. Translating it yields CASSYVAYIPNEQFF.

This clonotype has more than one count but fewer than ten. This chain joins TRBV2 and TRBJ1-3, with a weak D call TRBD1 (5 bases). CDR1 is SNHLY and CDR2 is FYNNEI in the germline V gene. The CDR3 has 13 amino acids. Trimming stripped 7 bases from V and 5 bases from J, with 12 bases between. The CDR3 reads CASMAGSRNTIYF. The CDR3 region has the DNA TGTGCCAGCATGGCAGGGAGTCGAAACACCATATATTTT.

This clonotype was observed a few times. The rearrangement joins TRBV2 to TRBJ2-5, with D unresolved. This CDR3 spans 15 amino acids. V was trimmed by 1 base and J by 2 bases, leaving 11 bases between them. Germline V gives CDR1 SNHLY, CDR2 FYNNEI. Here the CDR3 DNA reads TGTGCCAGCAGTGAAGGACGACTCTCTCAAGAGACCCAGTACTTC. Translating it yields CASSEGRLSQETQYF.

This clonotype was detected only a few times. The chain employs TRBV5-5 and TRBJ2-3; D unclear. From germline, CDR1 is SGHKS and CDR2 YYEKEE (reference sequence). This CDR3 has 14 amino acids. V was pared by 7 bases and J by 4 bases, with 16 bases between. The CDR3: CASHLGRQADTQYF. Here the CDR3 DNA reads TGTGCCAGCCATCTTGGGCGGCAAGCAGATACGCAGTATTTT.